A selection of T cell receptor beta chains follows, all from one sample in a study of shared clonotypes between healthy human individuals. Clones were sequenced by immunoSEQ multiplex PCR, and TCRdb holds only the in-frame ones, with some missing. The sample includes roughly 480,000 clones, 70% to 85% seen only once; the top ten take roughly 12%. The sample was PBMCs. These receptors were collected from a woman in her thirties or forties in good health. Some clones in this sample may be carry-over from other donors' samples. The CDR3 runs from the conserved cysteine through the conserved F or W. The D gene is left open where the match is weak. The listing skips clone size in some rows; elsewhere it reads once, few, many or a size class.

>TRBJ2-2|TRBD2|TRBV7-9|once|17
CASSPRGLAGVTGELFF
TGTGCCAGCAGCCCTCGGGGACTAGCGGGAGTAACCGGGGAGCTGTTTTTT
>TRBJ2-5|-|TRBV5-1|-|14
CASSPQTVGETQYF
TGCGCCAGCAGCCCCCAGACAGTTGGGGAGACCCAGTACTTC
>TRBJ2-2|-|TRBV2|-|13
CASSETASGELFF
TGTGCCAGCAGTGAGACAGCGTCCGGGGAGCTGTTTTTT
>TRBJ1-1|-|TRBV5-6|-|14
CASTSRGRNTEAFF
TGTGCCAGCACCAGCCGGGGGCGGAACACTGAAGCTTTCTTT
>TRBJ2-4|TRBD1|TRBV7-9|many|14
CASSSDRGGDIQYF
TGTGCCAGCAGCTCAGACAGGGGCGGTGACATTCAGTACTTC
>TRBJ2-5|-|TRBV18|-|14
CASAQGFRQETQYF
TGTGCCAGCGCACAGGGATTCAGGCAAGAGACCCAGTACTTC
>TRBJ1-1|-|TRBV6-5|-|12
CASSYFAGTAFF
TGTGCCAGCAGTTACTTTGCAGGGACGGCTTTCTTT
>TRBJ2-7|TRBD1|TRBV20-1|-|11
CSGTGGYEQYF
TGCAGTGGCACAGGGGGCTACGAGCAGTACTTC
>TRBJ2-1|TRBD2|TRBV7-9|-|14
CASSLDAGGPRQFF
TGTGCCAGCAGCTTAGACGCGGGAGGGCCGCGGCAGTTCTTC
>TRBJ2-7|TRBD2|TRBV5-4|-|14
CASSFGGSSYEQYF
TGTGCCAGCAGCTTTGGCGGGAGCTCCTACGAGCAGTACTTC
>TRBJ2-1|TRBD1|TRBV28|once|15
CASSGPGQGAYEQFF
TGTGCCAGCAGCGGACCGGGACAGGGGGCATATGAGCAGTTCTTC